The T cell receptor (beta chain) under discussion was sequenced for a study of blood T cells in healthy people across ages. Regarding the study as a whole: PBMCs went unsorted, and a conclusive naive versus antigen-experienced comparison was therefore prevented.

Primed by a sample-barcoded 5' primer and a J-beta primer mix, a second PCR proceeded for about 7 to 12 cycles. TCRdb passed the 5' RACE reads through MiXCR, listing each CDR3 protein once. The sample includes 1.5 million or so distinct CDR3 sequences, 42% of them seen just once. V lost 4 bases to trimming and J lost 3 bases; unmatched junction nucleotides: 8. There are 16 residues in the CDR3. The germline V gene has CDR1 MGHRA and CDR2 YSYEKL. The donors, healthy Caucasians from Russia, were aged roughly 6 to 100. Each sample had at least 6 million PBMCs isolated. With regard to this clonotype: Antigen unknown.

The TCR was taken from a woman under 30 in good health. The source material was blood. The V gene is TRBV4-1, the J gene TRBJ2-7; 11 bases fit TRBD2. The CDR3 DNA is TGCGCCAGCAGCCGACCGGGACTAGCGGCGGTCTACGAGCAGTACTTC. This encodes CASSRPGLAAVYEQYF.